This entry lists 17 T cell receptor beta chains sequenced from one sample in a study of control samples from healthy donors and cancer patients. TCRdb's table, derived via immunoSEQ multiplex PCR, lists solely in-frame clones and lacks some. Here the sample spans fewer than 500,000 clones, about nine tenths being singletons. The source material was PBMCs. The receptors stem from a middle-aged man with head and neck cancer.

This clone was counted only a few times. The J gene is TRBJ2-1, the V gene TRBV5-1, with D tentatively TRBD2 (5 bases). This CDR3 has 16 amino acids. Germline CDR1 reads SGHRS; CDR2 reads YFSETQ. Trimming shortened V by 4 bases and J by 2 bases, and 16 bases separated the two germline ends. The CDR3 reads CASSILSGSPYNEQFF. The CDR3 DNA reads as TGCGCCAGCAGCATTTTGAGCGGTTCTCCCTACAATGAGCAGTTCTTC.

The chain couples TRBV19 to TRBJ1-1, with a tentative D call TRBD1 (5 bases). Germline loops: CDR1 LNHDA, CDR2 SQIVND (reference sequence). V lost 5 bases to trimming and J lost 5 bases, with 15 bases between them. CDR3 size: 14 residues. Here the CDR3 DNA reads TGTGCCAGTAGTGAGGGGAGAGTATTTACTGAAGCTTTCTTT. Amino acids: CASSEGRVFTEAFF.

This clone was detected only once. The chain is built from TRBV29-1 and TRBJ2-2; 7 bases are a match to TRBD1. Germline assignment: CDR1 SQVTM and CDR2 ANQGSEA. The CDR3 contains 13 residues. With V trimmed by 4 bases and J by 6 bases, 5 bases remained unmatched. The CDR3 loop reads CSVVFQGAGELFF. For the CDR3, the DNA is TGCAGCGTTGTTTTTCAGGGGGCCGGGGAGCTGTTTTTT.

This sequence joins TRBV25-1 and TRBJ1-2; 7 bases are a match to TRBD1. The CDR3 contains 14 residues. With V trimmed by 1 base and J by 10 bases, 9 bases remained unmatched. Germline-derived CDR1 and CDR2 are MGHDK and SYGVNS. CDR3: CASSELGRGDDYTF. CDR3 nucleotides: TGTGCCAGCAGTGAATTGGGCAGGGGGGATGACTACACCTTC.

V usage is TRBV11-2 and J usage is TRBJ2-7, with TRBD2 matching over 7 bases. CDR3 length: 16 residues. J was trimmed by 0 bases and V by 0 bases; bases with no gene match: 5. Per germline, CDR1 SGHAT and CDR2 FQNNGV. Here the CDR3 DNA reads TGTGCCAGCAGCTTAGAGGCAGCGGGAATCTCCTACGAGCAGTACTTC. It specifies CASSLEAAGISYEQYF.

The V gene is TRBV10-3, the J gene TRBJ1-2, with 7 bases identical to TRBD1. CDR1 is ENHRY and CDR2 is SYGVKD in the germline V gene. V shed 4 bases and J 8 bases; nucleotides not matched to a gene: 7. The CDR3 totals 13 residues. CDR3 sequence: CAISGDSPYGYTF. CDR3 sequence (DNA): TGTGCCATCAGTGGGGACAGTCCGTACGGCTACACCTTC.

The V and J genes are TRBV6-5 and TRBJ2-7; D is unclear. Per the germline V gene, CDR1 is MNHEY and CDR2 is SVGAGI. Between the trimmed V and J ends, which lost 1 base and 3 bases, there was a span of 13 bases. This CDR3 is 15 amino acids long. Written as DNA, the CDR3 is TGTGCCAGCAGTTACTTTGCAGGAGTCGGCTACGAGCAGTACTTC. It translates to CASSYFAGVGYEQYF.

The rearrangement uses TRBV2 and TRBJ1-1; weak D call: TRBD1 (5 bases). The ends were cut back, 2 bases at V and 0 bases at J, with 19 bases in the middle. Germline CDR1 SNHLY, CDR2 FYNNEI. This CDR3 is built from 18 residues. CDR3 DNA sequence: TGTGCCAGCAGTGAAACTGCGGGCAGGGTGGTAGTGAACACTGAAGCTTTCTTT. Amino acid sequence: CASSETAGRVVVNTEAFF. Filled out from reference TRBV2 and TRBJ1-1, the complete variable domain reads EPEVTQTPSHQVTQMGQEVILRCVPISNHLYFYWYRQILGQKVEFLVSFYNNEISEKSEIFDDQFSVERPDGSNFTLKIRSTKLEDSAMYFCASSETAGRVVVNTEAFFGQGTRLTVV.

The sample holds one count of this clone. The germline gene is not matched at one end of the junction; a read error may be the cause. The chain joins TRBV28 to TRBJ1-2; a possible D gene is TRBD1 (5 bases). Germline-derived CDR1 and CDR2 are MDHEN and SYDVKM. The CDR3 has 13 residues. Here the CDR3 reads CAGSLTGRGGYTF. The CDR3 nucleotides are TGTGCCGGCAGTTTGACGGGGCGGGGAGGCTACACCTTC.

The chain joins TRBV25-1 to TRBJ2-7; the match to TRBD1 covers 7 bases. Germline CDR1 is MGHDK and CDR2 is SYGVNS. CDR3 size: 16 residues. The junction had 11 bases not matched to a gene; V was cut back by 2 bases and J by 4 bases. The CDR3 DNA sequence: TGTGCCAGCAGTGAAAAGGACAGGAGTTTTAGGTACGAGCAGTACTTC. It encodes CASSEKDRSFRYEQYF.

This chain joins TRBV3-1 (or the pseudogene TRBV3-2) and TRBJ2-3; 8 bases agree with TRBD2. The CDR3 is 16 amino acids. The V gene's germline CDR1 is LGHDT and CDR2 YNNKEL (reference sequence). J gave up 2 bases and V 7 bases, and 11 bases lay outside the gene matches. CDR3: CASTQGSGGYTDTQYF. In nucleotides, the CDR3 is TGTGCCAGCACCCAGGGGTCGGGAGGGTACACAGATACGCAGTATTTT.

The J gene is TRBJ1-1, the V gene TRBV10-2; D is unclear. CDR1 is WSHSY and CDR2 is SAAADI in the germline V gene. Trimming took off 2 bases at V and 0 bases at J, with 4 bases between the two ends. There are 13 residues in the CDR3. The CDR3 here is CASSETLNTEAFF. CDR3 nucleotide sequence: TGCGCCAGCAGTGAGACTTTGAACACTGAAGCTTTCTTT.

The chain links TRBV6-5 to TRBJ2-2, with no clear D. V lost 10 bases and J lost 4, with 10 bases in between. Germline V gene data show CDR1 as MNHEY and CDR2 as SVGAGI. This CDR3 has 12 amino acids. CDR3 region: CATIKSTGELFF. CDR3 in DNA: TGTGCCACAATCAAGAGCACCGGGGAGCTGTTTTTT.

This clone came up once. V is TRBV19 and J is TRBJ2-1; 11 bases map to TRBD1. With 4 bases clipped from V and 9 bases from J, the junction kept 8 bases outside the gene matches. There are 15 residues in the CDR3. The germline CDR1 and CDR2 sequences are LNHDA and SQIVND (reference sequence). The DNA for the CDR3 is TGTGCCAGTAGTAAGGGGACAGGGGGATCAGGTGAGCAGTTCTTC. This translates into CASSKGTGGSGEQFF.

V is TRBV18 and J is TRBJ1-1; maybe TRBD1 (6 bases). V was pared by 3 bases and J by 0 bases, with 8 bases between. CDR1 is KGHSH and CDR2 is LQKENI in the germline V gene. This CDR3 has 14 residues. This chain's CDR3 is CASSPGHLNTEAFF. In DNA form, the CDR3 reads TGTGCCAGCTCACCGGGACACCTGAACACTGAAGCTTTCTTT.

This chain connects TRBV12-5 to TRBJ2-2; D perhaps matches TRBD1 (5 bases). The CDR3 length is 13 residues. Trimming removed 6 bases from V and 5 bases from J, with 10 bases in between. Germline lookup yields CDR1 LGHNT and CDR2 FRNRAP. CDR3 nucleotides: TGTGCTAGTGGATCTAGGGGTACCGGGGAGCTGTTTTTT. Translated, it gives CASGSRGTGELFF.

The chain carries TRBV5-6 and TRBJ2-1; no clear D. The V end was cut by 2 bases, the J end by 3 bases, with 6 bases between. The CDR3 consists of 13 residues. Germline CDR1 reads SGHDT; CDR2 reads YYEEEE. The CDR3 DNA is TGTGCCAGCAGCTTAAGTGTCTACAATGAGCAGTTCTTC. Its protein product is CASSLSVYNEQFF.